This is a list of T cell receptor beta chains from one sample in a study of cytomegalovirus exposure and HLA in healthy donors. The method was immunoSEQ multiplex PCR; TCRdb's version includes in-frame clones alone and lacks a portion of them. The profile covers about 130,000 clones, with about 78% appearing a single time and 1% to 1.5% taken by the ten largest. Sequences were obtained from PBMCs. The receptors were sampled from a female donor in good health and CMV-seronegative. The CDR3 runs from the conserved cysteine through the conserved F or W. The order of the fields is J gene, D gene, V gene, clone size, CDR3 protein, CDR3 DNA. D genes are given only for firm matches. Rows give clone size only sometimes, using once, few, many, or a class for an expanded clone.

TRBJ2-7,.,TRBV6-5,.,CASTSTTAYEQYF,TGTGCCAGCACCTCGACTACCGCCTACGAGCAGTACTTC
TRBJ1-2,.,TRBV6-1,.,CASSAGLLIANYGYTF,TGTGCCAGCAGTGCGGGACTTTTAATAGCTAACTATGGCTACACCTTC
TRBJ1-2,TRBD1,TRBV5-1,.,CASSLGGTGYGYTF,TGCGCCAGCAGCTTGGGCGGGACAGGGTATGGCTACACCTTC
TRBJ2-5,TRBD2,TRBV19,.,CASSIRTSGGIETQYF,TGTGCCAGTAGTATTAGGACTAGCGGGGGGATAGAGACCCAGTACTTC
TRBJ2-1,TRBD1,TRBV10-3,once,CAIGRQGVRNEQFF,TGTGCCATCGGCAGACAGGGGGTTCGGAATGAGCAGTTCTTC
TRBJ2-3,TRBD2,TRBV2,.,CASTTGLAGAATDTQYF,TGTGCCAGCACGACGGGACTAGCGGGGGCCGCCACAGATACGCAGTATTTT
TRBJ2-3,.,TRBV2,.,CASSEAGLALGTQYF,TGTGCCAGCAGTGAAGCTGGCCTTGCTCTAGGTACGCAGTATTTT
TRBJ2-4,TRBD2,TRBV5-1,.,CARSRKTGGEDIQYF,TGCGCCAGAAGCAGAAAGACGGGGGGGGAGGACATTCAGTACTTC
TRBJ2-1,.,TRBV13,few,CASSFAKRQDNEQFF,TGTGCCAGCAGCTTTGCTAAGCGGCAAGACAATGAGCAGTTCTTC
TRBJ2-5,TRBD2,TRBV7-7,many,CASSLYPRLAGGPGFQTQYF,TGTGCCAGCAGCTTATATCCCCGACTAGCGGGAGGGCCGGGCTTCCAGACCCAGTACTTC
TRBJ1-2,.,TRBV6-1,medium-sized,CASSDRRGRDYGYTF,TGTGCCAGCAGTGATCGGAGGGGCAGAGACTATGGCTACACCTTC